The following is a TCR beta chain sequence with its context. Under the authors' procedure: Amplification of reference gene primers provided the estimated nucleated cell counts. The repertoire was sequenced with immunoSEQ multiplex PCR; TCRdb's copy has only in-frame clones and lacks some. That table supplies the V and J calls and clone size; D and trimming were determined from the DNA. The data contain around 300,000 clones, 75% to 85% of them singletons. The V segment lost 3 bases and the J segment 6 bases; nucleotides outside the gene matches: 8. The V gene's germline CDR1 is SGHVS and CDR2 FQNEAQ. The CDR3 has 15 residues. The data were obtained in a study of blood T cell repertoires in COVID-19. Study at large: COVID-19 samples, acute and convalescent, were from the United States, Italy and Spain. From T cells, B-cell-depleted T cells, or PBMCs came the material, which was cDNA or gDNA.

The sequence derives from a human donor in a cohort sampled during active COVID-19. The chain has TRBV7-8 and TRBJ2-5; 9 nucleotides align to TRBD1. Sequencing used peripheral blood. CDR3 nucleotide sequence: TGTGCCAGCAGCTTTTGGACAGGGGTCTCTCAGACCCAGTACTTC. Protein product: CASSFWTGVSQTQYF.